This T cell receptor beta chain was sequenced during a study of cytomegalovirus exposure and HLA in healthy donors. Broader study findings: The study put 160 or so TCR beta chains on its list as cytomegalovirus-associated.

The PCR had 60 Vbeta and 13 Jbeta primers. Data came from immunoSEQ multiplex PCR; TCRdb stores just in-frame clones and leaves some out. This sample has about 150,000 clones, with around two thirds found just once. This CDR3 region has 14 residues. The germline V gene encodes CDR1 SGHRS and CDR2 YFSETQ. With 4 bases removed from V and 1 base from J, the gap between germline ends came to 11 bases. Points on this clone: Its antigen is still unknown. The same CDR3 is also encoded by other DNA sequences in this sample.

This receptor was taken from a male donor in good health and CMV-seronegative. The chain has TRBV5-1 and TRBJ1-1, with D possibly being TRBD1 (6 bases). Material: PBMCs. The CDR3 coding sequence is TGCGCCAGCAGCCCCGGACAGCCGAACACTGAAGCTTTCTTT. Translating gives CASSPGQPNTEAFF.